The 6 T cell receptor beta chains reported below all come from one sample, sequenced in a study of T-cell reconstitution after alpha-beta-depleted transplantation in children (dated by TCRdb to 2016 to 2017). The treatment or condition label, as the study defines it: allogeneic hematopoietic cell transplantation with graft depleted of TCRalphabeta T cells and CD19 B cells. Library prep was done by PCR. The sequencing machine was an Illumina HiSeq 2500. TCR libraries were prepared with molecular barcoding, using unique molecular identifiers to normalize TCRbeta repertoire quantification. TCRdb reran the public reads through fastp at Q25 and MiXCR, keeping productive beta chains. All rows with the same CDR3 protein become a single entry with the most common DNA and genes. For this sample the table gives hundreds of thousands of distinct CDR3 sequences, of which 10% to 15% were detected only once. The ten largest clonotypes hold around 2.2% of the sample.

The sequences come from PBMCs, mostly from graft donor cells, collected 360 days after TCRalphabeta/CD19-depleted stem cell transplant. These receptor sequences come from a male patient between 5 and 17 years old who had a stem cell transplant for acute myeloid leukemia, so the T cells may come from the graft donor.

This clonotype was counted a few times. The gene calls are TRBV7-2 and TRBJ2-7; D is ambiguous. The germline V gene has CDR1 SGHTA and CDR2 FQGNSA. The CDR3 sequence is 14 residues long. Trimming removed 1 base from V and 2 bases from J, with 9 bases in between. CDR3 region: CASSLERIPYEQYF. The CDR3 DNA reads as TGTGCCAGCAGCTTAGAGCGTATTCCCTACGAGCAGTACTTC.

This clonotype came up many times. This chain connects TRBV20-1 to TRBJ2-1; D is ambiguous. V shed 0 bases and J shed 2 bases, with 11 bases lying between them. The CDR3 consists of 15 residues. Germline V gene lookup returns CDR1 DFQATT and CDR2 SNEGSKA (reference sequence). CDR3 protein: CSARDLERTYNEQFF. In nucleotides, the CDR3 is TGCAGTGCTAGAGATTTGGAACGAACCTACAATGAGCAGTTCTTC.

The chain carries TRBV29-1 and TRBJ2-1, with D tentatively TRBD2 (6 bases). The germline CDR1 and CDR2 sequences are SQVTM and ANQGSEA. V was pared by 4 bases and J by 1 base, with 14 bases between. This CDR3 has 15 amino acids. The CDR3 here is CSVGLRRVSYNEQFF. The DNA for the CDR3 is TGCAGCGTTGGATTAAGGAGGGTTTCCTACAATGAGCAGTTCTTC.

This clonotype was observed many times. This chain connects TRBV2 to TRBJ1-5; D is uncertain. The V and J ends lost 4 bases and 10 bases respectively, with 26 bases between them. This CDR3 contains 17 residues. Germline lookup yields CDR1 SNHLY and CDR2 FYNNEI. The CDR3 region is CASSGSRQAGHWGPQHF. DNA for the CDR3: TGTGCCAGCAGTGGCAGTAGGCAGGCTGGGCACTGGGGACCCCAGCATTTT.

This clonotype appeared a few times. The chain uses TRBV5-1 and TRBJ2-2; 7 positions match TRBD1. This CDR3 region has 15 residues. After removal of 3 bases from V and 5 bases from J, the junction contained 7 bases not matched to a gene. Germline V CDR1 and CDR2: SGHRS, YFSETQ. Written as DNA, the CDR3 is TGCGCCAGCAGCTACCAATACAGGGGAACCGGGGAGCTGTTTTTT. Amino acids: CASSYQYRGTGELFF.

The rearrangement uses TRBV5-5 and TRBJ2-3, with TRBD1 matching over 8 bases. CDR3 length equals 17 residues. Germline loops: CDR1 SGHKS, CDR2 YYEKEE (reference sequence). Trimming took 0 bases from V and 1 from J; bases not matched to a gene: 7. CDR3 sequence (DNA): TGTGCCAGCAGCTTGGACTTCCCGGACAGGGGCACAGATACGCAGTATTTT. This sequence encodes CASSLDFPDRGTDTQYF.